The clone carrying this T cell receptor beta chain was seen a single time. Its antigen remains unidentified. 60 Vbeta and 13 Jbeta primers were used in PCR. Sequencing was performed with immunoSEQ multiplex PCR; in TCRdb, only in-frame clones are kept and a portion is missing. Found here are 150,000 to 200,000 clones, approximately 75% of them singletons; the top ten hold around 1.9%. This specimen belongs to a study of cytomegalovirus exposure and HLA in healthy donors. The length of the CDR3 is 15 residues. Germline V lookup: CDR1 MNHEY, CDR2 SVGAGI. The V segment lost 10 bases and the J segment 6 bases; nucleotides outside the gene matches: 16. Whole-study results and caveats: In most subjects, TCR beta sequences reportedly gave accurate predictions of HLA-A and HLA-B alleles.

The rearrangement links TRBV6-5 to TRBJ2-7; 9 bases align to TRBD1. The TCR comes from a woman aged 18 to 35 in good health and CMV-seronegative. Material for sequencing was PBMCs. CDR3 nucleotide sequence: TGTGCCACAAGTTATGGGACAGGGTTAATGGGCGAGCAGTACTTC. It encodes CATSYGTGLMGEQYF.